In its sample, the clone carrying this T cell receptor (beta chain) was seen many times. Its antigen remains unidentified. This sample is drawn from a study of identical twins. The study's findings and limits: Memory repertoires showed no such pattern, whereas abundant cord blood beta clonotypes carried fewer insertions. The analysis was cross-sectional rather than longitudinal within donors.

V was clipped by 3 bases and J by 6 bases, with 12 bases between them. Germline V gene data show CDR1 as KGHSH and CDR2 as LQKENI. This CDR3 is built from 13 residues. Template switching added a universal primer site; cDNA carried unique molecular identifiers. Via MiXCR, TCRdb re-called the 5' RACE reads, giving one row per CDR3 protein. Here the sample spans approximately 140,000 distinct CDR3 sequences, around 3.6% being singletons. This clonotype was obtained from a man aged 18 to 29 in good health. V gene TRBV18 combines with J gene TRBJ2-7; tentative D call: TRBD1 (6 bases). Input material: memory T cells sorted from blood. The chain's CDR3 is CASSPYREAEQYV. In DNA, the CDR3 is TGTGCCAGCTCACCCTACAGGGAAGCCGAGCAGTACGTC.